This record looks at one T cell receptor (beta chain) sequence and its context. Germline V gives CDR1 MRHNA, CDR2 SNTAGT. The CDR3 covers 13 residues. The germline V and J ends were trimmed by 5 bases and 5 bases, with 12 bases remaining between them. TCRdb keeps only in-frame clones here, not all; method: immunoSEQ multiplex PCR. The sample has around 320,000 clones, about nine tenths seen once. These data are taken from a study of shared clonotypes between healthy human individuals. The material sequenced was memory CD8+ T cells sorted from blood. Subset defined: CD45RO+ cells pooled with CCR7-negative TemRA cells. J is TRBJ1-1 and V is TRBV6-4; TRBD1 might be the D (6 bases). This sequence originates from a man younger than 35 in good health. CDR3 nucleotides: TGTGCCAGCAGTTACAGGGAAAGGACTGAAGCTTTCTTT. Its translation: CASSYRERTEAFF.